Sequencing of this T cell receptor (beta chain) was carried out in a study of cytotoxic CD8 clonotypes in ibrutinib-treated CLL. Overall study context: Once treatment had gone on for a median of 12 months, range 6 to 36, response samples were drawn. Regarding the study as a whole: Baseline clonality exceeded age-matched healthy donors and tracked circulating CD8+ T-cell counts. Clonality increased with ibrutinib response but returned toward baseline at progression.

Of note for this clone: Its antigen is unknown.

The assay was immunoSEQ multiplex PCR, and TCRdb's table has in-frame clones only and misses some. This sample has over 45,000 clones; nearly 55% occur once, and the top ten carry more than 20%. The CDR3 spans 15 residues. V was cut by 5 bases and J by 2 bases, with 14 bases left in between. Germline CDR1 SEHNR, CDR2 FQNEAQ (reference sequence). V usage is TRBV7-9 and J usage is TRBJ2-3, with D possibly being TRBD2 (5 bases). The sequenced sample was PBMCs, obtained at disease progression, from a patient treated with ibrutinib. The sequence came from a human donor with chronic lymphocytic leukemia. As DNA, the CDR3 is TGTGCCAGCAGCCCGAGCGGACTCAACACAGATACGCAGTATTTT. Translated: CASSPSGLNTDTQYF.